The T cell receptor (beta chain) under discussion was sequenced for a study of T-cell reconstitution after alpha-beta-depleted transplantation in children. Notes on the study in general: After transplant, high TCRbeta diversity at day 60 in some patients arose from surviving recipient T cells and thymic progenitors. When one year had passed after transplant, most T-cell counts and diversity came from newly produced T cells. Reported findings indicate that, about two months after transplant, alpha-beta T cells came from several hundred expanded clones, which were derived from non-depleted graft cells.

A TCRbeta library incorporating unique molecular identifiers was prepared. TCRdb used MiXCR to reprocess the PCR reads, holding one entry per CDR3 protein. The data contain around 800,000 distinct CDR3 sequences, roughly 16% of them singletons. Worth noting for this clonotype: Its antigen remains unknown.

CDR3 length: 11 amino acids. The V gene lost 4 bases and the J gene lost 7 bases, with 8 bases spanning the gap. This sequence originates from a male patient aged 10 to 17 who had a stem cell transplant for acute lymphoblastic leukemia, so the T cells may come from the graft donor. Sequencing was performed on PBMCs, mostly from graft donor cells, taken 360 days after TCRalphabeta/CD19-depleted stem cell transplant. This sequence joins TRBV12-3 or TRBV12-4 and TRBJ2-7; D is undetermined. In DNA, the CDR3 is TGTGCCAGCAGTTCAGATAAAGAGCAGTACTTC. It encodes CASSSDKEQYF.